This TCR beta chain was sequenced in a study of somatic mutations in cytotoxic T cells in rheumatoid arthritis. The CDR3 sequence is 14 residues long. CDR1 is MNHEY, CDR2 SMNVEV, per germline (reference sequence). V shed 10 bases, J shed 4 bases, and the junction held 12 bases outside the gene matches. Profiling relied on immunoSEQ multiplex PCR, and the TCRdb table lists in-frame clones only, not all of them. The sample has tens of thousands of clones, 84% seen once. The TCR sequence derives from a middle-aged man in good health. The sample taken for sequencing was CD8+ T cells sorted from blood. The chain carries TRBV27 and TRBJ2-7; 8 bases map to TRBD1. DNA of the CDR3: TGTGCCACCCGGGACAGGCTGGATGGTTACGAGCAGTACTTC. This translates into CATRDRLDGYEQYF.